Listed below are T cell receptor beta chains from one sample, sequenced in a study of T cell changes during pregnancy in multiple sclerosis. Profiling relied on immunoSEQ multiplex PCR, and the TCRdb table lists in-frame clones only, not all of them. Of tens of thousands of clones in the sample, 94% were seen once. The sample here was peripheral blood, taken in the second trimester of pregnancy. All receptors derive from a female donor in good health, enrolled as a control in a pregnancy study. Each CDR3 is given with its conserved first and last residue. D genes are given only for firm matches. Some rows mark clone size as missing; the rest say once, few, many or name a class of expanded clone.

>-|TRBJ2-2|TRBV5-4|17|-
TGTGCCAGCAGCCCTCTGGGGGCGGGAGCGAACACCGGGGAGCTGTTTTTT
CASSPLGAGANTGELFF
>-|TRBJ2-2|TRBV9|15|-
TGTGCCAGCAGCGGCGGGACTCTTAACACCGGGGAGCTGTTTTTT
CASSGGTLNTGELFF
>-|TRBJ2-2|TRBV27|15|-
TGTGCCAGCAGTCCAGTCGTGTCAGGCACCGGGGAGCTGTTTTTT
CASSPVVSGTGELFF
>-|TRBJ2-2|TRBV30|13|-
TGTGCCTGGAGTGGAGCCTTGGTAGGGGAGCTGTTTTTT
CAWSGALVGELFF
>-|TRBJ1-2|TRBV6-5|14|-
TGTGCCAGCAGCCGGAGCGCGGGAACCTATGGCTACACCTTC
CASSRSAGTYGYTF
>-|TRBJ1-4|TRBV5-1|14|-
TGCGCCAGCAGCATGACAGGCAGCGGTGAAAAACTGTTTTTT
CASSMTGSGEKLFF
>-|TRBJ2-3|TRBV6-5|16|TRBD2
TGTGCCAGCAGTTTCGATAGCGGGAGGGTCACAGATACGCAGTATTTT
CASSFDSGRVTDTQYF
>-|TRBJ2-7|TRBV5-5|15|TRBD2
TGTGCCAGCAGCTTGGGGGGCGGGGGGACCTACGAGCAGTACTTC
CASSLGGGGTYEQYF
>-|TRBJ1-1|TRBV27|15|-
TGTGCCAGCGCCGCCAATACAGCTGCGAACACTGAAGCTTTCTTT
CASAANTAANTEAFF
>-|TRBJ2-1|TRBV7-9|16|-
TGTGCCAGCAGCTTAATTACCCTAGTCGGGGTCCATGAGCAGTTCTTC
CASSLITLVGVHEQFF
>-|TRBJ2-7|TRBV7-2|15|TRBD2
TGTGCCAGCAGCGTAGCGGGACTTCTGGGTTACGAGCAGTACTTC
CASSVAGLLGYEQYF
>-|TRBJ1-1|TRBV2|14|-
TGTGCCAGCAGTGAACGACCCACAGGGCCTGAAGCTTTCTTT
CASSERPTGPEAFF
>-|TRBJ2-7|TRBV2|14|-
TGTGCCAGCCGTTCTTTACAGGGCTCCTACGAGCAGTACTTC
CASRSLQGSYEQYF
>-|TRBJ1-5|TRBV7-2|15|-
TGTGCCAGCAGCTTAGATCGGTGGAGCAATCAGCCCCAGCATTTT
CASSLDRWSNQPQHF
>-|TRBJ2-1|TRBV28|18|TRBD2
TGTGCCAGCAGGGGGACTAGCGGGACCTTCACCTCCTACAATGAGCAGTTCTTC
CASRGTSGTFTSYNEQFF
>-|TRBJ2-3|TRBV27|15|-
TGTGCCAGCAGTTCACGGACAGCGAGCACAGATACGCAGTATTTT
CASSSRTASTDTQYF
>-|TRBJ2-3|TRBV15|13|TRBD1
TGTGCCACCAGCAGTGACAGGGGGTTTACGCAGTATTTT
CATSSDRGFTQYF
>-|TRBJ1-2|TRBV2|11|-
TGTGCCAGCAGGCGGGACTATGGCTACACCTTC
CASRRDYGYTF
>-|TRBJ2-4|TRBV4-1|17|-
TGCGCCAGCAGCCCCTACGGGGGAGGAGTAGCCAAAAACATTCAGTACTTC
CASSPYGGGVAKNIQYF
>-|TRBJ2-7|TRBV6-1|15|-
TGTGCCAGAGGGATTGGAACAGGGATCTCCTACGAGCAGTACTTC
CARGIGTGISYEQYF
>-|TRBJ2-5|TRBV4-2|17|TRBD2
TGTGCCAGCAGCCAGGAAATCTTAGCGGGGGGCCAAGAGACCCAGTACTTC
CASSQEILAGGQETQYF
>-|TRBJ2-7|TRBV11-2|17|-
TGTGCCAGCAGCCATTCCTTTAGAGGCCTAAATTCCTACGAGCAGTACTTC
CASSHSFRGLNSYEQYF
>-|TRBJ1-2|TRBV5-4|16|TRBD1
TGTGCCAGCAGCTTGCGGGGACAGGCGGCTAACTATGGCTACACCTTC
CASSLRGQAANYGYTF
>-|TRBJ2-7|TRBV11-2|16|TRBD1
TGTGCCAGCAGCTTAGACGGCGGGACAGGGTTATACGAGCAGTACTTC
CASSLDGGTGLYEQYF
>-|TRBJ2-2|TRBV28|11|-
TGTGCCAGCAGTTACTCCGGGGAGCTGTTTTTT
CASSYSGELFF
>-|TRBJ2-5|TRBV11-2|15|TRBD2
TGTGCCAGCAGCTTCAGCGGGAGAGGGCAAGAGACCCAGTACTTC
CASSFSGRGQETQYF
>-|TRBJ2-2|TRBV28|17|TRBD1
TGTGCCAGCAGTGGGGGACAGGGGAGTTTGAGGACCGGGGAGCTGTTTTTT
CASSGGQGSLRTGELFF
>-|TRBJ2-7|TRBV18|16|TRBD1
TGTGCCAGCTCACCACCGGAGTTAACAGGGGTGGCGGAGCAGTACTTC
CASSPPELTGVAEQYF
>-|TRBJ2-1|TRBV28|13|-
TGTGCCAGCGGTCAACGGGGAGACAATGAGCAGTTCTTC
CASGQRGDNEQFF
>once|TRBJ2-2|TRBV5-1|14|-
TGCGCCAGCAGCCGGGAAACGAACACCGGGGAGCTGTTTTTT
CASSRETNTGELFF
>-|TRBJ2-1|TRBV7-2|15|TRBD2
TGTGCCAGCAGCTTAGGGCGGGGGATATACAATGAGCAGTTCTTC
CASSLGRGIYNEQFF
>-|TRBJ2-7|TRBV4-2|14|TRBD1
TGTGCCAGCAGCCAACCGGGACAGGCCTACGAGCAGTACTTC
CASSQPGQAYEQYF
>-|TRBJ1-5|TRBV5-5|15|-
TGTGCCAGCAGCTCCAGGGGCCTTAGCAATCAGCCCCAGCATTTT
CASSSRGLSNQPQHF
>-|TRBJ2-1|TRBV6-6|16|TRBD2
TGTGCCAGCAGTTACCAAGGCGGGAGGGCCAACGATGAGCAGTTCTTC
CASSYQGGRANDEQFF
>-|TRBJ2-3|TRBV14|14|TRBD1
TGTGCCAGCAGCCCGCAGGGGGTCATAGATACGCAGTATTTT
CASSPQGVIDTQYF
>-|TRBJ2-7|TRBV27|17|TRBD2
TGTGCCAGCAGCCCCTTCACCTCCGGACTAGGACACTACGAGCAGTACTTC
CASSPFTSGLGHYEQYF
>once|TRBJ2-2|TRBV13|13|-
TGTGCCAGCAGCTCCCCTGACACCGGGGAGCTGTTTTTT
CASSSPDTGELFF
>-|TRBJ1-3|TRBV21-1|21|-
TGTGCCAGCAGCAAAGCCCCGAAACAGGGGGCGTCGGTGAAGGGAGGAAACACCATATATTTT
CASSKAPKQGASVKGGNTIYF
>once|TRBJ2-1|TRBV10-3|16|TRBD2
TGTGCCATCAGTGAGACCCTACTAGCGAACTACAATGAGCAGTTCTTC
CAISETLLANYNEQFF
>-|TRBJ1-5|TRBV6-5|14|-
TGTGCCAGCAGTTACTTGGGCGGGGGTCAGCCCCAGCATTTT
CASSYLGGGQPQHF
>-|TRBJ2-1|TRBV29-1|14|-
TGCAGCGTTGAGGGGCGCCGGCAAACCAATGAGCAGTTCTTC
CSVEGRRQTNEQFF